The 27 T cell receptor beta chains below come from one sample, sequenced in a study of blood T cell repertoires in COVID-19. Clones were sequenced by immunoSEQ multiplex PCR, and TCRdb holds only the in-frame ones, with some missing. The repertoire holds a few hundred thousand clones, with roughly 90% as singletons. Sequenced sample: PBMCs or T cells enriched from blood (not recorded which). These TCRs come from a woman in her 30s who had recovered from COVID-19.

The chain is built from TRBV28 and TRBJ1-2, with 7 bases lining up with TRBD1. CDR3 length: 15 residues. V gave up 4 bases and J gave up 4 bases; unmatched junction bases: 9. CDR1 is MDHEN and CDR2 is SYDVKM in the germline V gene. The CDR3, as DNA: TGTGCCAGCAGTTCGGCCCCGGGACAGAGCTATGGCTACACCTTC. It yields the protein CASSSAPGQSYGYTF.

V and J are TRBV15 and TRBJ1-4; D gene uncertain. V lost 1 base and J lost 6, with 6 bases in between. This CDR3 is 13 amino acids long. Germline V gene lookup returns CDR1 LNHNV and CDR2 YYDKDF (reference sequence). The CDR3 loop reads CATSRARDEKLFF. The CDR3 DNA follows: TGTGCCACCAGCAGAGCCCGCGATGAAAAACTGTTTTTT.

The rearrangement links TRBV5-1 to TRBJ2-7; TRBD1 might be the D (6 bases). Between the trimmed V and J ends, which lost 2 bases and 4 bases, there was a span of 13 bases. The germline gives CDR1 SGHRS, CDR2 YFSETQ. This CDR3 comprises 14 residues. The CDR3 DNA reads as TGCGCCAGCAGCTTTACAGGGAACATATACGAGCAGTACTTC. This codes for CASSFTGNIYEQYF.

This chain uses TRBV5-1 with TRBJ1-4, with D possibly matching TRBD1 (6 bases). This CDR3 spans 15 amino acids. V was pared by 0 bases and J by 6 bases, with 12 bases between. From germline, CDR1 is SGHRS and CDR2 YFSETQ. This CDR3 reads CASSLETGYYEKLFF. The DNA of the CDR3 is TGCGCCAGCAGCTTGGAAACAGGGTACTATGAAAAACTGTTTTTT. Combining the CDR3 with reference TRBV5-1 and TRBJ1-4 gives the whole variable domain KAGVTQTPRYLIKTRGQQVTLSCSPISGHRSVSWYQQTPGQGLQFLFEYFSETQRNKGNFPGRFSGRQFSNSRSEMNVSTLELGDSALYLCASSLETGYYEKLFFGSGTQLSVL.

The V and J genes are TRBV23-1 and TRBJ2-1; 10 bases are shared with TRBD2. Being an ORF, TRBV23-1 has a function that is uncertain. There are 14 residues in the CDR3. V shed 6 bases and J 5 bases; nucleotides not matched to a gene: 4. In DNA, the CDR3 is TGCGCCAGCAGAGAGACTAGCGGGCACAATGAGCAGTTCTTC. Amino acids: CASRETSGHNEQFF.

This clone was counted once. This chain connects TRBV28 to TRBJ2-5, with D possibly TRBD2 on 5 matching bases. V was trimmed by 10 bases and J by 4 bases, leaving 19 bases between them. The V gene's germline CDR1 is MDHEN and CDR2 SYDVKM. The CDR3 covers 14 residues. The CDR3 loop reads CAITGNSNGETQYF. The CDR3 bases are TGTGCCATTACGGGAAACTCAAACGGAGAGACCCAGTACTTC.

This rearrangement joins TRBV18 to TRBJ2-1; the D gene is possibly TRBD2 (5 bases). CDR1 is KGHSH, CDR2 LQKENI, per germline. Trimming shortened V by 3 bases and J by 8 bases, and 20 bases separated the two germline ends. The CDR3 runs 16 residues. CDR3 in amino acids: CASSPNGNPTGDEQFF. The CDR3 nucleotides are TGTGCCAGCTCACCTAATGGGAACCCCACCGGGGATGAGCAGTTCTTC.

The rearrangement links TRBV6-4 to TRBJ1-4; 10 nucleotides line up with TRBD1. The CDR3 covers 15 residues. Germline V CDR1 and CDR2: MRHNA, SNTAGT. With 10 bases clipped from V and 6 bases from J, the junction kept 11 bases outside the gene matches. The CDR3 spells CAKSTGGAGYEKLFF. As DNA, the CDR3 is TGTGCCAAATCGACAGGGGGCGCAGGTTATGAAAAACTGTTTTTT.

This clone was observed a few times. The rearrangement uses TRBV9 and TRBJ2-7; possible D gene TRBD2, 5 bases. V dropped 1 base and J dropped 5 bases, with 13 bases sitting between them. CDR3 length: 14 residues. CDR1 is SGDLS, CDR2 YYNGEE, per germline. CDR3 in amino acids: CASSVMGSGDEQYF. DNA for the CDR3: TGTGCCAGCAGCGTAATGGGGTCCGGGGACGAGCAGTACTTC.

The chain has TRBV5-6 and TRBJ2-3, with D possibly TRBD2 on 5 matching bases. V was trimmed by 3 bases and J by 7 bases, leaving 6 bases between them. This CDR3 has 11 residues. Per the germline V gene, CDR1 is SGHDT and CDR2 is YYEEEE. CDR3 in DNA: TGTGCCAGCAGCTCTAGCAATACGCAGTATTTT. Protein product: CASSSSNTQYF.

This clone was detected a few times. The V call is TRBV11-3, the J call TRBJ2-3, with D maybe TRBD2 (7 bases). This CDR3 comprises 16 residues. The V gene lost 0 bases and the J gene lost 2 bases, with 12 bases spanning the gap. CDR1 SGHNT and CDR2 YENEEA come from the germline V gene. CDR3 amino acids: CASSLDFGGHTDTQYF. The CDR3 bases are TGTGCCAGCAGCTTAGACTTCGGGGGGCACACAGATACGCAGTATTTT.

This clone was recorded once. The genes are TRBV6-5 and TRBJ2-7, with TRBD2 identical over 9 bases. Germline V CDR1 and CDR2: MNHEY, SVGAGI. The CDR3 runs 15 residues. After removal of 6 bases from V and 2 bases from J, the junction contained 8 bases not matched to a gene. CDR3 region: CASSFLTSGAYEQYF. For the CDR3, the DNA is TGTGCCAGCAGCTTTTTGACTAGCGGAGCCTACGAGCAGTACTTC.

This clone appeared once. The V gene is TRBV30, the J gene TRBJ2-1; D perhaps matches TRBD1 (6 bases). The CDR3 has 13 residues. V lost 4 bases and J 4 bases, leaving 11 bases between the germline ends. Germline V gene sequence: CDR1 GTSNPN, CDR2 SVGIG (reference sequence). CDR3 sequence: CAWTRTAYNEQFF. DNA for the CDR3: TGTGCCTGGACCAGGACAGCTTACAATGAGCAGTTCTTC.

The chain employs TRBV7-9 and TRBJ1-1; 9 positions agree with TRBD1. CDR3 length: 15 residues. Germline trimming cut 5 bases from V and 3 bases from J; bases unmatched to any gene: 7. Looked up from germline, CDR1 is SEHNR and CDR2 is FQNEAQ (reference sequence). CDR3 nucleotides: TGTGCCAGCAGCCGGGGGGACAGGGCAGACACTGAAGCTTTCTTT. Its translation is CASSRGDRADTEAFF.

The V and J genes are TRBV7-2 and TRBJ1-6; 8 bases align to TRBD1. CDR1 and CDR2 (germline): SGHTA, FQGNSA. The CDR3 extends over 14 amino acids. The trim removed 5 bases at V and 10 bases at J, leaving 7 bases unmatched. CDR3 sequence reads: CASSTGTGRSPLHF. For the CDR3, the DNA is TGTGCCAGCAGCACAGGGACAGGAAGATCACCCCTCCACTTT.

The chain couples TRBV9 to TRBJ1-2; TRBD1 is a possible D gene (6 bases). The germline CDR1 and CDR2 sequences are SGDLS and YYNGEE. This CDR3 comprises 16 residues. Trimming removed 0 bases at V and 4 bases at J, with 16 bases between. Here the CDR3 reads CASSVVDDRPAYGYTF. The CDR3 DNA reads TGTGCCAGCAGCGTAGTTGACGACAGGCCGGCCTATGGCTACACCTTC.

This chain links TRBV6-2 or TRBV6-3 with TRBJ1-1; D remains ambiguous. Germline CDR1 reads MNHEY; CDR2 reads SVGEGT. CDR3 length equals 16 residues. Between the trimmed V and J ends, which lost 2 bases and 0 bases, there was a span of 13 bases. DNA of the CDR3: TGTGCCAGCAGTTACGGCATATCAAGCGTGAACACTGAAGCTTTCTTT. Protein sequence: CASSYGISSVNTEAFF.

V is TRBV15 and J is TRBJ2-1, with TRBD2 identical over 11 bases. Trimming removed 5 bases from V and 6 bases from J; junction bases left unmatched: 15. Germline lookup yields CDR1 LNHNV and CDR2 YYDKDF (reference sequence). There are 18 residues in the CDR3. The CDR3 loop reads CATSRGTSGHIRGNEQFF. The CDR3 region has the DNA TGTGCCACCAGCCGAGGGACTAGCGGCCATATCCGGGGCAATGAGCAGTTCTTC.

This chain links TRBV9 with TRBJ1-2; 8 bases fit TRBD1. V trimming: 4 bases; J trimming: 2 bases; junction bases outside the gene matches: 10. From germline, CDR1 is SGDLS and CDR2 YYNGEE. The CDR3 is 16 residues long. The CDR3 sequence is CASSSRTGQMNYGYTF. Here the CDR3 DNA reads TGTGCCAGCAGCAGCCGGACAGGGCAAATGAACTATGGCTACACCTTC.

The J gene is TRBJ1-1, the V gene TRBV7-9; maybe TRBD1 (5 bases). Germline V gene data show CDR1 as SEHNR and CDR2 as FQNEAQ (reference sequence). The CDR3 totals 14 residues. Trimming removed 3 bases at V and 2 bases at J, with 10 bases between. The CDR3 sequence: CASSLRGDNTEAFF. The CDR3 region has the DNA TGTGCCAGCAGCTTGCGGGGGGATAACACTGAAGCTTTCTTT.

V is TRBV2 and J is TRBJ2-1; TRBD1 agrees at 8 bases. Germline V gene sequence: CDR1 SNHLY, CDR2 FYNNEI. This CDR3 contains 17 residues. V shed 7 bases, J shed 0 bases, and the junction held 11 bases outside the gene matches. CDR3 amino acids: CASNRDRTDLSYNEQFF. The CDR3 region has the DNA TGTGCCAGCAATCGGGACAGGACTGACCTCTCCTACAATGAGCAGTTCTTC. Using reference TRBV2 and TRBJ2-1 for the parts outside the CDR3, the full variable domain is EPEVTQTPSHQVTQMGQEVILRCVPISNHLYFYWYRQILGQKVEFLVSFYNNEISEKSEIFDDQFSVERPDGSNFTLKIRSTKLEDSAMYFCASNRDRTDLSYNEQFFGPGTRLTVL.

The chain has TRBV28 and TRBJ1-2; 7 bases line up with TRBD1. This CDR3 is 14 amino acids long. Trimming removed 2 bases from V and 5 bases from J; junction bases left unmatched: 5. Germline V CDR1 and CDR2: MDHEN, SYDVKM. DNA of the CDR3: TGTGCCAGCAGTTTAGTCGGGACAGTATATGGCTACACCTTC. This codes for CASSLVGTVYGYTF.

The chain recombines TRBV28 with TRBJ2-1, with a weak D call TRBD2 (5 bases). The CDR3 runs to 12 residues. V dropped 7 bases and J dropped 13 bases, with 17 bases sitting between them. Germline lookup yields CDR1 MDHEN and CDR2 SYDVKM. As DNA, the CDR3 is TGTGCCAGCACCGCGGGTGGACTGGCTCAGTTCTTC. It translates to CASTAGGLAQFF.

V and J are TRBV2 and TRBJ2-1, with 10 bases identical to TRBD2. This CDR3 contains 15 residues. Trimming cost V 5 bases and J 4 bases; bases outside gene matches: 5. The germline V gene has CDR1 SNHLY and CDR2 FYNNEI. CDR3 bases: TGTGCCAGCAGTCCCCGGACTAGCGGTTACAATGAGCAGTTCTTC. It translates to CASSPRTSGYNEQFF. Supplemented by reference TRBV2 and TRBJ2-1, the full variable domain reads EPEVTQTPSHQVTQMGQEVILRCVPISNHLYFYWYRQILGQKVEFLVSFYNNEISEKSEIFDDQFSVERPDGSNFTLKIRSTKLEDSAMYFCASSPRTSGYNEQFFGPGTRLTVL.

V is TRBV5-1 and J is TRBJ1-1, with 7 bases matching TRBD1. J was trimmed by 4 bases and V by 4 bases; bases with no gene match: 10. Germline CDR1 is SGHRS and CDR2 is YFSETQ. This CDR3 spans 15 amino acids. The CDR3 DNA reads TGCGCCAGCAGCCCGGGTGACAGGGACATCACTGAAGCTTTCTTT. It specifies CASSPGDRDITEAFF.

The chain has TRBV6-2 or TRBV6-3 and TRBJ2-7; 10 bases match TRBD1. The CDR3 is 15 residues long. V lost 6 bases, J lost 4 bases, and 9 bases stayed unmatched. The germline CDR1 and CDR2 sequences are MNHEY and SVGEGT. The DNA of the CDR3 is TGTGCCAGCAGGCCTGGGACAGGGGATGTTTACGAGCAGTACTTC. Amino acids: CASRPGTGDVYEQYF.

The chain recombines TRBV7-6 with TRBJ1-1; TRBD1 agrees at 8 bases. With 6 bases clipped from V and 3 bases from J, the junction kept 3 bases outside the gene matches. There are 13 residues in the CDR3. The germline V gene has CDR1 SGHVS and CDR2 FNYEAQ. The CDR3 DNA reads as TGTGCCAGCAGTCCGGACAGGGACACTGAAGCTTTCTTT. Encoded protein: CASSPDRDTEAFF.